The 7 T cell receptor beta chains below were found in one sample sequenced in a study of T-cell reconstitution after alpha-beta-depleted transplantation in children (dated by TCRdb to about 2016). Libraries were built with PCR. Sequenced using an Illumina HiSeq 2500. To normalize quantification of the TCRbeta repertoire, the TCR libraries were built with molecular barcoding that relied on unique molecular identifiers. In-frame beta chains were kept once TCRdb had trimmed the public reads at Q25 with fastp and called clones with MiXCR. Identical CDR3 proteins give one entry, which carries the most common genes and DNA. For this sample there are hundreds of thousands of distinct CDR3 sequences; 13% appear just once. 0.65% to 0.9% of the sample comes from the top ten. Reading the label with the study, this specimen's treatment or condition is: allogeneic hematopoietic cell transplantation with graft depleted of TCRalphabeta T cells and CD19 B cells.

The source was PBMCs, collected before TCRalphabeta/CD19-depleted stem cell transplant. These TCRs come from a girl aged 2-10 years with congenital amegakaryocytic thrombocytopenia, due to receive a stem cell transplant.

The CDR3 bases are TGCAGTGCTAGAGATGACGGAGCCAAAAACATTCAGTACTTC. This gives the protein CSARDDGAKNIQYF. The rearrangement joins TRBV20-1 to TRBJ2-4; the D is unclear. This CDR3 is 14 amino acids long. The V end was cut by 0 bases, the J end by 0 bases, with 6 bases between. Germline assignment: CDR1 DFQATT and CDR2 SNEGSKA (reference sequence).

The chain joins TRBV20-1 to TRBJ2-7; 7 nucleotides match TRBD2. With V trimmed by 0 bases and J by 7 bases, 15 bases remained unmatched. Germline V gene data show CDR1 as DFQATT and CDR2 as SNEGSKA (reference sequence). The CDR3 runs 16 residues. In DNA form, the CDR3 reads TGCAGTGCTAGAGACTTTATGGCGGGAGTTGGCCTAGAGCAGTACTTC. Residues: CSARDFMAGVGLEQYF.

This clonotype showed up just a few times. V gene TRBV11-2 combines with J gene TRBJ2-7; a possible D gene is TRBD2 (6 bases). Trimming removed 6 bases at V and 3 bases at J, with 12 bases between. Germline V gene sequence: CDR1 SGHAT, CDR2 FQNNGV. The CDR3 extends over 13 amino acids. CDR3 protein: CASSLFGGYEQYF. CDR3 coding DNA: TGTGCCAGCAGTCTCTTCGGGGGCTACGAGCAGTACTTC.

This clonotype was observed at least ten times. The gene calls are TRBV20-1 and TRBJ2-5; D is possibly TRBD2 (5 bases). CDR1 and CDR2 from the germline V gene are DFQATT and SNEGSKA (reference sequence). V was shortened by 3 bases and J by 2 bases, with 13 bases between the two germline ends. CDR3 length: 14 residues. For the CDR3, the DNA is TGCAGTGCTAGTGCGGGTACGGAGCAAGAGACCCAGTACTTC. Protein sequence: CSASAGTEQETQYF.

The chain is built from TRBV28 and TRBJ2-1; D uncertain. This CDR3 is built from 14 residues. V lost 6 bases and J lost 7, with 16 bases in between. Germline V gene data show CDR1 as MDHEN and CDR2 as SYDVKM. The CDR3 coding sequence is TGTGCCAGCAGGCTGGGTGTTCGTGGGAATGAGCAGTTCTTC. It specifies CASRLGVRGNEQFF.

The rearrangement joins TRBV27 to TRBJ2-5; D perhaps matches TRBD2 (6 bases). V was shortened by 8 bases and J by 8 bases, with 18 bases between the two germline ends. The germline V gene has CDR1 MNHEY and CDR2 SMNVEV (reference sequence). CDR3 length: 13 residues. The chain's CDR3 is CASGTREIGTQYF. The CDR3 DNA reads TGTGCCAGCGGTACACGGGAGATAGGCACCCAGTACTTC.

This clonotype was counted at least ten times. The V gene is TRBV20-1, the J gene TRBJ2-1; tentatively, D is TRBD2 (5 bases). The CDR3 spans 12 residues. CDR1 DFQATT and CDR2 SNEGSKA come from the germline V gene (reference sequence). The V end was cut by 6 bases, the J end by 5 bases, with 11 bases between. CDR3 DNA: TGCAGTGCAGCGGACGGTAACAATGAGCAGTTCTTC. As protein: CSAADGNNEQFF.